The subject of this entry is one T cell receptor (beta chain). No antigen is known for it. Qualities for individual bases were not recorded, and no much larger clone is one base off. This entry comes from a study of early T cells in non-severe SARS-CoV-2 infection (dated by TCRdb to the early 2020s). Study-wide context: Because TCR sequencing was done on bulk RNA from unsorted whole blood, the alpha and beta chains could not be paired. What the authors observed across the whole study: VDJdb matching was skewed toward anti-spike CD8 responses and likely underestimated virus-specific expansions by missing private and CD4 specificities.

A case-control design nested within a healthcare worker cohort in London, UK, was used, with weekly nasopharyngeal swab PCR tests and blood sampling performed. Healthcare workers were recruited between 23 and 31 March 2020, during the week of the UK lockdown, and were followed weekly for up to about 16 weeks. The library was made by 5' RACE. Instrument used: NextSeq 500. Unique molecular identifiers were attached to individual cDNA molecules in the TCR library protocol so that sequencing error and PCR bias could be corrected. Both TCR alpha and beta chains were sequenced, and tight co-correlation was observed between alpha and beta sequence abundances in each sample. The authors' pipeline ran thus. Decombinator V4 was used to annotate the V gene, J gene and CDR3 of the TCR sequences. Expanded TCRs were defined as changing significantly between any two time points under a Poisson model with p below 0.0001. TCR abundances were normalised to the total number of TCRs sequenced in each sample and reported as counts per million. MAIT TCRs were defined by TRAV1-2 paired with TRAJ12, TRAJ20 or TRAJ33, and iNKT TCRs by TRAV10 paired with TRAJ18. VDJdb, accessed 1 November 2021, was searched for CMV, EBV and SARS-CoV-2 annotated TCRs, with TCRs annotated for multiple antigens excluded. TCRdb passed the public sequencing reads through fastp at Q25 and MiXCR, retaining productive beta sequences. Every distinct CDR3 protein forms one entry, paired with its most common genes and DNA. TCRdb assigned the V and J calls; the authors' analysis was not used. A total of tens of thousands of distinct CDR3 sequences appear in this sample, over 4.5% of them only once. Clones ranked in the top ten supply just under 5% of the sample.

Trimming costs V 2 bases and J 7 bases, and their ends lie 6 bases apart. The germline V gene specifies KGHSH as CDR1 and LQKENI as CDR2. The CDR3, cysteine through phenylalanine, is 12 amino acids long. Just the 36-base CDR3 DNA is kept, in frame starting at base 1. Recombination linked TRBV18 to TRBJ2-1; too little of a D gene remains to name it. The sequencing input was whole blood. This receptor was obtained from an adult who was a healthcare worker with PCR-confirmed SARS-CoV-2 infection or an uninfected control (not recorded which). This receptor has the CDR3 CASSPLGNEQFF. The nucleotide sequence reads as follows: TGTGCCAGCTCACCATTGGGGAATGAGCAGTTCTTC.